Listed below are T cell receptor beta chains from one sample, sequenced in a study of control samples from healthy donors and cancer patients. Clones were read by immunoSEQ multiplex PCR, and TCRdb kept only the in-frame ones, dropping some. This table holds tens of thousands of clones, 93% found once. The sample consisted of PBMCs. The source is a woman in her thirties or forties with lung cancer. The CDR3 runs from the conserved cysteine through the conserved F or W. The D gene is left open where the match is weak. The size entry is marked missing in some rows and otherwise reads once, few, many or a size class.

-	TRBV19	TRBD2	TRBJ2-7	CASSIWAGGSYEQYF	TGTGCCAGTAGTATATGGGCGGGGGGTTCCTACGAGCAGTACTTC
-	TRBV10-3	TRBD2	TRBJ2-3	CAISESTWTSGGEADTQYF	TGTGCCATCAGTGAGTCGACCTGGACTAGCGGGGGGGAGGCAGATACGCAGTATTTT
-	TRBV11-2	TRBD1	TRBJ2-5	CASSSSGTGGETQYF	TGTGCCAGCAGCAGCTCCGGGACAGGGGGAGAGACCCAGTACTTC
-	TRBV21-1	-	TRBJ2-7	CASSSYEQYF	TGTGCCAGCAGCTCCTACGAGCAGTACTTC
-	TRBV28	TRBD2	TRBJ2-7	CASSQGRGDREQYF	TGTGCCAGCAGCCAGGGTCGGGGGGATAGGGAGCAGTACTTC
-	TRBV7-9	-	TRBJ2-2	CASSVTGELFF	TGTGCCAGCAGCGTTACCGGGGAGCTGTTTTTT
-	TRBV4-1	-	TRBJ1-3	CASTAGNTIYF	TGCGCCAGCACCGCTGGGAACACCATATATTTT
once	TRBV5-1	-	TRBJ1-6	CASSPGQTNNSPLHF	TGCGCCAGCAGCCCCGGACAGACCAATAATTCACCCCTCCACTTT
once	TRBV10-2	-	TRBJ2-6	CASSERGASGANVLTF	TGCGCCAGCAGTGAGAGGGGCGCCTCTGGGGCCAACGTCCTGACTTTC
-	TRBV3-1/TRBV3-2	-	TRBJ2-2	CASSVGQGGTGELFF	TGTGCCAGCAGCGTCGGGCAGGGGGGAACCGGGGAGCTGTTTTTT
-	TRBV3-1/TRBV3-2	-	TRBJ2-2	CASSQAGILFVYSASTGELFF	TGTGCCAGCAGCCAAGCTGGGATTCTCTTCGTCTACTCTGCGAGCACCGGGGAGCTGTTTTTT
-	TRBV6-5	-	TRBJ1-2	CASSYMGYTF	TGTGCCAGCAGTTACATGGGCTACACCTTC
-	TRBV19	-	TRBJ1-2	CASKDTGFWGYTF	TGTGCCAGTAAAGACACAGGGTTCTGGGGCTACACCTTC
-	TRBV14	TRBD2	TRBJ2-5	CASSPGTSGGRETQYF	TGTGCCAGCAGTCCCGGGACTAGCGGGGGACGAGAGACCCAGTACTTC
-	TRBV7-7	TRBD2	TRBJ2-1	CASSSGLAGANEQFF	TGTGCTAGCAGCAGCGGACTAGCGGGGGCGAATGAGCAGTTCTTC
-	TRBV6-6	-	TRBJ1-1	CASSYSGVNTEAFF	TGTGCCAGCAGTTACTCAGGGGTCAACACTGAAGCTTTCTTT
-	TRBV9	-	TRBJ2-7	CASSVSSGNYEQYF	TGTGCCAGCAGCGTAAGTTCGGGCAACTACGAGCAGTACTTC
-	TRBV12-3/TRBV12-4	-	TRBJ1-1	CASTQGYTEAFF	TGTGCCAGCACCCAGGGGTACACTGAAGCTTTCTTT
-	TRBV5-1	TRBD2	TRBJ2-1	CASSLGSPGGEQFF	TGCGCCAGCAGCTTAGGTTCGCCGGGGGGTGAGCAGTTCTTC
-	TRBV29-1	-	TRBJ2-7	CSVVISYEQYF	TGCAGCGTTGTCATCTCCTACGAGCAGTACTTC
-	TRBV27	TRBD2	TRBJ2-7	CASSLTSGGAYEQYF	TGTGCCAGCAGTTTAACTAGCGGGGGGGCTTACGAGCAGTACTTC
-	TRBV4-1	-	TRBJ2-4	CASSTLGAKNIQYF	TGCGCCAGCTCAACCTTAGGGGCCAAAAACATTCAGTACTTC
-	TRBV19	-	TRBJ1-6	CASSINGRGVYNSPLHF	TGTGCCAGTAGTATAAATGGCCGGGGGGTTTATAATTCACCCCTCCACTTT
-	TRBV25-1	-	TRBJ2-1	CASSDSSAREQFF	TGTGCCAGCAGTGACTCTAGCGCCCGGGAGCAGTTCTTC